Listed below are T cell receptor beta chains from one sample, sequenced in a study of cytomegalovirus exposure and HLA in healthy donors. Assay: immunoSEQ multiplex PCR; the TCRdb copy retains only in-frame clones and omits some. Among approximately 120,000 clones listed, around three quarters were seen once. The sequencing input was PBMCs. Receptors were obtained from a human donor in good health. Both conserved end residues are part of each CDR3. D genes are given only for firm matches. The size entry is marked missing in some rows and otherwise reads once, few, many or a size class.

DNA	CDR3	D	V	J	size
TGTGCCAGCTCACAGGTCGTTACCTATGGCTACACCTTC	CASSQVVTYGYTF	.	TRBV28	TRBJ1-2	.
TGTGCCAGCAGCCCAACAGGGGTCACAGCTAATGAAAAACTGTTTTTT	CASSPTGVTANEKLFF	TRBD1	TRBV7-2	TRBJ1-4	.
TGCAGCGTTACCGCGGGACCTAGGACTGAAGCTTTCTTT	CSVTAGPRTEAFF	.	TRBV29-1	TRBJ1-1	.
TGTGCCAGCAGCCGGGGTGGGACTCAATACAATGAGCAGTTCTTC	CASSRGGTQYNEQFF	.	TRBV7-2	TRBJ2-1	.
TGTGCCAGCAGTGAAGGGGTTACTATGAACACTGAAGCTTTCTTT	CASSEGVTMNTEAFF	.	TRBV6-1	TRBJ1-1	few
TGTGCCAGCAGCACCCGAGGGGCAGGGGGAGGATCTGGAAACACCATATATTTT	CASSTRGAGGGSGNTIYF	.	TRBV21-1	TRBJ1-3	.
TGTGCCAGCAGCCAAGTAGGGGGCGGGATCGACACCGGGGAGCTGTTTTTT	CASSQVGGGIDTGELFF	.	TRBV4-2	TRBJ2-2	.
TGTGCCTGGATTGCAGGCGCTAACTATGGCTACACCTTC	CAWIAGANYGYTF	.	TRBV30	TRBJ1-2	.
TGTGCTAGCAGCTTGGGTCCGGGACTAGAGGCTGAGCAGTTCTTC	CASSLGPGLEAEQFF	TRBD2	TRBV7-7	TRBJ2-1	.
TGCGCCAGCAGCTTGATTATGGGGAGTGAGCAGTTCTTC	CASSLIMGSEQFF	.	TRBV5-1	TRBJ2-1	.
TGTGCCAGCACCAAAACGGGGGGGAGACGATACGAGCAGTACTTC	CASTKTGGRRYEQYF	TRBD2	TRBV6-5	TRBJ2-7	.
TGTGCCCGGAGTGGGGGGGGCAGAGGAGGCTACACCTTC	CARSGGGRGGYTF	.	TRBV30	TRBJ1-2	.
TGCGCCAGCAGCCCCCGGCGGGGGGCGCGTCACACCGGGGAGCTGTTTTTT	CASSPRRGARHTGELFF	TRBD2	TRBV5-1	TRBJ2-2	.
TGTGCCAGCAGCTTAAGGGGGAAATCAGGGGGGAGAGCCCCTGAAGCTTTCTTT	CASSLRGKSGGRAPEAFF	TRBD1	TRBV7-3	TRBJ1-1	.
TGTGCCAGCAATGGTCGCAGGGCGAATGAAAAACTGTTTTTT	CASNGRRANEKLFF	.	TRBV2	TRBJ1-4	.
TGTGCCAGTAGTATTGGTCACAGATTGAACACTGAAGCTTTCTTT	CASSIGHRLNTEAFF	.	TRBV19	TRBJ1-1	.
TGTGCCACCGGCGGAGATACGCAGTATTTT	CATGGDTQYF	.	TRBV19	TRBJ2-3	.
TGCAGCGTTGACAGGGGTCGGACTGAAGCTTTCTTT	CSVDRGRTEAFF	.	TRBV29-1	TRBJ1-1	.
TGTGCCAGCAGTTTCCGCGTCTCAGGGGAGCCCCTCCAAGAGACCCAGTACTTC	CASSFRVSGEPLQETQYF	.	TRBV27	TRBJ2-5	.
TGTGCCAGCAGCCTGCCGGGACAGGGGGCGGGGGGCTACACCTTC	CASSLPGQGAGGYTF	TRBD1	TRBV7-9	TRBJ1-2	.
TGCGCCAGCAGTGTACTAGCGGGGGGCTCCTACGAGCAGTACTTC	CASSVLAGGSYEQYF	TRBD2	TRBV10-2	TRBJ2-7	.
TGTGCCAGCAGCTCACCCCCTGACAGGGTTAATAGTGAAAAACTGTTTTTT	CASSSPPDRVNSEKLFF	TRBD1	TRBV7-6	TRBJ1-4	.
TGTGCCTGGAGCTCCAGCAGGGGAGCCCCAGCGGTGAGCTCCTACGAGCAGTACTTC	CAWSSSRGAPAVSSYEQYF	.	TRBV30	TRBJ2-7	once
TGTGCCGGTCAAAGGAGTTTAGGTGGCTACACCTTC	CAGQRSLGGYTF	.	TRBV28	TRBJ1-2	.
TGTGCCAGCAGCCCCCGGGGGGTCTTGGTCCGGAACACCGGGGAGCTGTTTTTT	CASSPRGVLVRNTGELFF	TRBD2	TRBV7-8	TRBJ2-2	few
TGTGCCAGCTCATCAACGGGGACTGGACCGACAAGCTCCTACAATGAGCAGTTCTTC	CASSSTGTGPTSSYNEQFF	.	TRBV27	TRBJ2-1	.
TGCGCCAGCAGCGAGGTGGGGGGGATAACCTACGAGCAGTACTTC	CASSEVGGITYEQYF	TRBD2	TRBV5-1	TRBJ2-7	.
TGTGCCAGCAGCCAGATTAGCAATCAGCCCCAGCATTTT	CASSQISNQPQHF	.	TRBV5-5	TRBJ1-5	.
TGTGCCATCTCTACCGGGACAGGAGGCTACGAGCAGTACTTC	CAISTGTGGYEQYF	TRBD1	TRBV2	TRBJ2-7	.
TGCGCCAGCAGCCAAGAGGGGCTAGCGGCGGAGACCCAGTACTTC	CASSQEGLAAETQYF	TRBD2	TRBV4-3	TRBJ2-5	.
TGTGCCAGCAGCCCGGAGTTGTCTGCAACTAATGAAAAACTGTTTTTT	CASSPELSATNEKLFF	.	TRBV7-2	TRBJ1-4	.
TGTGCCAGCAGCTTGGTAGGACTAGCGGGGGGGCCGGGCGCCAAAAACATTCAGTACTTC	CASSLVGLAGGPGAKNIQYF	TRBD2	TRBV7-8	TRBJ2-4	.
TGTGCCAGCAGTTACTCCGACAGGGGGCTGTACGAGCAGTACTTC	CASSYSDRGLYEQYF	TRBD1	TRBV6-5	TRBJ2-7	.
TGTGCCAGCAGCATCGAAGGACTCCCGGGTGAGCAGTTCTTC	CASSIEGLPGEQFF	.	TRBV11-2	TRBJ2-1	few
TGTGCCAGCAGCGAGGGACAGGGGGTGCGAAATTCACCCCTCCACTTT	CASSEGQGVRNSPLHF	TRBD1	TRBV7-2	TRBJ1-6	.
TGCGCCAGCAGCTTGGAGCTAGCGGGAGACGAGCAGTACTTC	CASSLELAGDEQYF	TRBD2	TRBV5-1	TRBJ2-7	.
TGTGCCAGCAGCTTAAATGAGGGGGGCACAGATACGCAGTATTTT	CASSLNEGGTDTQYF	.	TRBV7-6	TRBJ2-3	.
TGTGCCAGCAGCCCCCGTCGTAGCGGGGCTAACAATGAGCAGTTCTTC	CASSPRRSGANNEQFF	TRBD2	TRBV9	TRBJ2-1	.
TGTGCTAGTGGTTTGGGAATTCAGGTCCGTGAGCAGTTCTTC	CASGLGIQVREQFF	.	TRBV12-5	TRBJ2-1	.
TGTGCCAGCAGGGAGAGGACACCCCCCTACGAGCAGTACTTC	CASRERTPPYEQYF	.	TRBV6-5	TRBJ2-7	.
TGTGCCAGCAGTGATAGCAGGGGAAAGGGCTACACCTTC	CASSDSRGKGYTF	.	TRBV2	TRBJ1-2	.
TGTGCCAGCAGCTTAAGGGGACAGAGCATCTCCTACAATGAGCAGTTCTTC	CASSLRGQSISYNEQFF	TRBD1	TRBV7-6	TRBJ2-1	.
TGTGCCAGCAATGTAGCGGGGGGGCCTAATAATGAGCAGTTCTTC	CASNVAGGPNNEQFF	TRBD2	TRBV6-5	TRBJ2-1	.
TGTGCCAGCAGCTTGGCAGGGGATGTGGGTATCAATGAGCAGTTCTTC	CASSLAGDVGINEQFF	.	TRBV5-6	TRBJ2-1	.
TGCGCCAGCAGCCCGGGACTAGCGGGAGGGGGTAGCACAGATACGCAGTATTTT	CASSPGLAGGGSTDTQYF	TRBD2	TRBV5-1	TRBJ2-3	.